The TCR beta chain under discussion was sequenced for a study of shared T cell receptors in the human thymus. Deletions cut 9 bases from V and 1 base from J, with 15 bases between. The CDR3 sequence is 14 residues long. Per germline, CDR1 MDHEN and CDR2 SYDVKM. TCRdb's table, derived via immunoSEQ multiplex PCR, lists solely in-frame clones and lacks some. The sample shows roughly 500,000 clones, 78% of them seen only once. This sample was also put to use in a study of human thymus T cells. As that study records: The study used thymus tissue resected during corrective heart surgery.

This TCR was sampled from a boy in the first two years of life with a congenital heart defect. Sample: thymocytes. This rearrangement joins TRBV28 to TRBJ1-1; the D gene is possibly TRBD1 (6 bases). The CDR3 reads CASPGQGWNTEAFF. The CDR3, as DNA: TGTGCCAGTCCGGGACAAGGATGGAACACTGAAGCTTTCTTT.